The clone carrying this T cell receptor (beta chain) occurred a few times. This record comes from a study of control samples from healthy donors and cancer patients. Libraries were prepared by immunoSEQ multiplex PCR; TCRdb keeps only in-frame clonotypes and omits some of them. This sample yields under 150,000 clones, of which about 93% are seen a single time; 1.5% to 2% belongs to the top ten. The CDR3 consists of 13 residues. Losses at the gene ends were 4 bases for V and 6 bases for J; bases not matched to a gene: 0. The sequenced material came from PBMCs. The chain employs TRBV12-3 or TRBV12-4 and TRBJ1-4; 9 bases line up with TRBD1. The sequence came from a man aged 50 to 60 with head and neck cancer. The CDR3 loop reads CASSWTGDEKLFF. For the CDR3, the DNA is TGTGCCAGCAGTTGGACAGGGGATGAAAAACTGTTTTTT.